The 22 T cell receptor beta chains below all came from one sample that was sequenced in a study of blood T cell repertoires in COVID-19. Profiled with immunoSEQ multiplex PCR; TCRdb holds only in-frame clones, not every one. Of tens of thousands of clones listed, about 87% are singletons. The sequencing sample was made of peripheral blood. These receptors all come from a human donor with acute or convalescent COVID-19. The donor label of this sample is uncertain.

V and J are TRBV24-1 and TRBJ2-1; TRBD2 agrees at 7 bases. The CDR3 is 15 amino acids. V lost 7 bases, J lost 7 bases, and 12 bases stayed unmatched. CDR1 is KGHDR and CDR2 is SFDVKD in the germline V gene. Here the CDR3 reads CATSLGGLRGNEQFF. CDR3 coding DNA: TGTGCCACCAGCCTTGGCGGGTTGCGGGGGAATGAGCAGTTCTTC.

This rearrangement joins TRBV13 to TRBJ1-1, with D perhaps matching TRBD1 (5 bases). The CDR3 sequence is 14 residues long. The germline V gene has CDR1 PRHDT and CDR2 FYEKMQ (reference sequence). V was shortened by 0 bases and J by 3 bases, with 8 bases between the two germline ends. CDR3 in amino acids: CASSLGTDYTEAFF. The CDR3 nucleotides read TGTGCCAGCAGCTTAGGGACAGATTACACTGAAGCTTTCTTT.

CDR3 in amino acids: CASSLSGQKQETQYF. For the CDR3, the DNA is TGTGCCAGCAGCTTATCGGGACAGAAGCAAGAGACCCAGTACTTC. The chain combines TRBV7-8 with TRBJ2-5; 7 bases line up with TRBD1. Germline-derived CDR1 and CDR2 are SGHVS and FQNEAQ. The CDR3 has 15 amino acids. The ends lost 2 bases at V and 2 bases at J; junction bases unmatched: 5.

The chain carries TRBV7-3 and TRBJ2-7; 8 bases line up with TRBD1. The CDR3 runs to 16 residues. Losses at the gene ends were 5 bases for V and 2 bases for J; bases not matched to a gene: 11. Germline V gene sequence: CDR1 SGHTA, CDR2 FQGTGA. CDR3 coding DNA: TGTGCCAGCAGCCAAGATGGACAGGGACTTCCCTACGAGCAGTACTTC. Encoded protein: CASSQDGQGLPYEQYF.

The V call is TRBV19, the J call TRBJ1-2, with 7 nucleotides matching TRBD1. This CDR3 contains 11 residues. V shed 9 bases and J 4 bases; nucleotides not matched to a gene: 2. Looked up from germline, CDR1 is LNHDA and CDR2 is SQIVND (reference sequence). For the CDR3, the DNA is TGTGCCAGCAACAGGGGCTATGGCTACACCTTC. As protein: CASNRGYGYTF.

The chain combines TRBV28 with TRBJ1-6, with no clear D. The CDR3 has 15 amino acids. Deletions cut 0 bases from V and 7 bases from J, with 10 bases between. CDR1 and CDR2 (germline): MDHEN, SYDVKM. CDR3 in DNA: TGTGCCAGCAGTTTATGGGAGGGAATAAATTCACCCCTCCACTTT. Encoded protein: CASSLWEGINSPLHF.

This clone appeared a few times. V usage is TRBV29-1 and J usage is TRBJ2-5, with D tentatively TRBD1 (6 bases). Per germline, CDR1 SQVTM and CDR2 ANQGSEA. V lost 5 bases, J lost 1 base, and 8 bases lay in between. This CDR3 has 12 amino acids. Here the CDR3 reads CSVSDSQETQYF. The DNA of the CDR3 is TGCAGCGTTTCGGACAGCCAAGAGACCCAGTACTTC.

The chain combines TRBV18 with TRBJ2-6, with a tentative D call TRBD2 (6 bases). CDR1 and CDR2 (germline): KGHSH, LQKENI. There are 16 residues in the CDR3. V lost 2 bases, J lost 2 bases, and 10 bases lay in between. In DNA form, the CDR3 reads TGTGCCAGCTCACCAGCCGGGAGCACTGGGGCCAACGTCCTGACTTTC. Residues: CASSPAGSTGANVLTF.

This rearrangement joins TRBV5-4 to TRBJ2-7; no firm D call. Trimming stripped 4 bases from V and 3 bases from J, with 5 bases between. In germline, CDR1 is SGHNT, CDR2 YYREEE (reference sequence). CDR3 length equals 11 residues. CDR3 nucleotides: TGTGCCAGCAGCAATTACTACGAGCAGTACTTC. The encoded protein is CASSNYYEQYF.

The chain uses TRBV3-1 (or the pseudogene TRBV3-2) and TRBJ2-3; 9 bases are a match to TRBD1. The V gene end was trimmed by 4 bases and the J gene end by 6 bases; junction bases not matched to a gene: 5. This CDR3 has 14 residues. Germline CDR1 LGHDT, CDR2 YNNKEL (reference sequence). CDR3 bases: TGTGCCAGCAGCCGGGGGACAGGGTTGGATACGCAGTATTTT. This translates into CASSRGTGLDTQYF.

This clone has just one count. The CDR3 sequence is CASSRGGPEAFF. The CDR3 bases are TGCGCCAGCAGCCGGGGGGGACCTGAAGCTTTCTTT. The chain couples TRBV5-1 to TRBJ1-1, with a weak D call TRBD1 (5 bases). Germline V gene lookup returns CDR1 SGHRS and CDR2 YFSETQ. V was clipped by 4 bases and J by 6 bases, with 10 bases between them. The CDR3 has 12 residues.

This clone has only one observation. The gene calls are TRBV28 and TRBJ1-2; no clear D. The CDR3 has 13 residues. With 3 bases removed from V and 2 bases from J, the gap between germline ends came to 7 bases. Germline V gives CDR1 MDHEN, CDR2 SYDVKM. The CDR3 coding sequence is TGTGCCAGCAGTTTCAGGTCAAACTATGGCTACACCTTC. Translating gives CASSFRSNYGYTF.

The CDR3 bases are TGTGCCAGTGGCGAGGGGCGGGGCACCGGGGAGCTGTTTTTT. This translates into CASGEGRGTGELFF. The chain is built from TRBV19 and TRBJ2-2, with TRBD2 as a possible D gene (6 bases). V was clipped by 8 bases and J by 4 bases, with 14 bases between them. From germline, CDR1 is LNHDA and CDR2 SQIVND (reference sequence). The CDR3 has 14 residues.

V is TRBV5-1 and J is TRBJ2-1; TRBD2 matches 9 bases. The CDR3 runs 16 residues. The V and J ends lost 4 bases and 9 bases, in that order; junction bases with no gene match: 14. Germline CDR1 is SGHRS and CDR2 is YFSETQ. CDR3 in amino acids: CASSPSGAGGRAEQFF. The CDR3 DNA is TGCGCCAGCAGCCCCTCAGGGGCGGGGGGGCGAGCTGAGCAGTTCTTC.

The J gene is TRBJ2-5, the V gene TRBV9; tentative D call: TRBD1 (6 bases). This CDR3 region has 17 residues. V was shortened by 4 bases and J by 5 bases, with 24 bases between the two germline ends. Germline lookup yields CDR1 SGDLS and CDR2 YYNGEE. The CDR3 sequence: CASSPRAGDEEVETQYF. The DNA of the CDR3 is TGTGCCAGCAGCCCCCGGGCAGGGGATGAGGAGGTCGAGACCCAGTACTTC.

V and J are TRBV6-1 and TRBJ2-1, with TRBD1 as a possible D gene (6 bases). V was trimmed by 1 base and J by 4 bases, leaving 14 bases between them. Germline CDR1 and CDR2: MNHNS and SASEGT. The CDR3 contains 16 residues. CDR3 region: CASSEVSGTLYNEQFF. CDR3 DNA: TGTGCCAGCAGTGAAGTATCCGGGACACTTTACAATGAGCAGTTCTTC.

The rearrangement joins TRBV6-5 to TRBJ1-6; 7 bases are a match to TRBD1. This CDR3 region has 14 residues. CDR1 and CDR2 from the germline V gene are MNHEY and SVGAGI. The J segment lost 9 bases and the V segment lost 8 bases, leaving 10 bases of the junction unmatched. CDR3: CASGKPGQLSPLHF. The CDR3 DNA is TGTGCCAGCGGGAAACCGGGACAGCTTTCACCCCTCCACTTT.

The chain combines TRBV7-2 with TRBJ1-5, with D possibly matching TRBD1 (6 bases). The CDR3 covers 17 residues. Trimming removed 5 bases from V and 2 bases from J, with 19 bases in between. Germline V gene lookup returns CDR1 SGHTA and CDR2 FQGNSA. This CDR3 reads CASSVVAGGPGNQPQHF. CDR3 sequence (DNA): TGTGCCAGCAGCGTAGTAGCGGGGGGGCCGGGCAATCAGCCCCAGCATTTT.

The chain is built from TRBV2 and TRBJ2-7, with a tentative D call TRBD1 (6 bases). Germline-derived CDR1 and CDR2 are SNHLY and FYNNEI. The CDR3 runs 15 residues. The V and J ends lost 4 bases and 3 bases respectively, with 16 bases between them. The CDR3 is CASSAGTPVLYEQYF. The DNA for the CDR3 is TGTGCCAGCAGTGCCGGGACACCGGTACTCTACGAGCAGTACTTC.

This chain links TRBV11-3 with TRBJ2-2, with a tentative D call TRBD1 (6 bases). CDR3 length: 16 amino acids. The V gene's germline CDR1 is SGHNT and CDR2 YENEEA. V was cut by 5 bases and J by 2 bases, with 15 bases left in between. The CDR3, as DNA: TGTGCCAGCAGCGCCTCCGGGACAACTAACACCGGGGAGCTGTTTTTT. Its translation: CASSASGTTNTGELFF.

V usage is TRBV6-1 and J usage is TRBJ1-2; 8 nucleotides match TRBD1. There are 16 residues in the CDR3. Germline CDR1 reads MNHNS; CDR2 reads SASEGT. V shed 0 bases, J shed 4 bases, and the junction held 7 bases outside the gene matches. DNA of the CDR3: TGTGCCAGCAGTGAAGCCCACGGACAGGGAGGCTATGGCTACACCTTC. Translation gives CASSEAHGQGGYGYTF.

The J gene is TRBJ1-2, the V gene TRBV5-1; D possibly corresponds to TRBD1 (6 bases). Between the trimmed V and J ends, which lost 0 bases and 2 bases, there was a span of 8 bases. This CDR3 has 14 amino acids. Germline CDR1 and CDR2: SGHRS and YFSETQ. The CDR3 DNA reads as TGCGCCAGCAGCTTGGTCGACAGGAACTATGGCTACACCTTC. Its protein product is CASSLVDRNYGYTF.